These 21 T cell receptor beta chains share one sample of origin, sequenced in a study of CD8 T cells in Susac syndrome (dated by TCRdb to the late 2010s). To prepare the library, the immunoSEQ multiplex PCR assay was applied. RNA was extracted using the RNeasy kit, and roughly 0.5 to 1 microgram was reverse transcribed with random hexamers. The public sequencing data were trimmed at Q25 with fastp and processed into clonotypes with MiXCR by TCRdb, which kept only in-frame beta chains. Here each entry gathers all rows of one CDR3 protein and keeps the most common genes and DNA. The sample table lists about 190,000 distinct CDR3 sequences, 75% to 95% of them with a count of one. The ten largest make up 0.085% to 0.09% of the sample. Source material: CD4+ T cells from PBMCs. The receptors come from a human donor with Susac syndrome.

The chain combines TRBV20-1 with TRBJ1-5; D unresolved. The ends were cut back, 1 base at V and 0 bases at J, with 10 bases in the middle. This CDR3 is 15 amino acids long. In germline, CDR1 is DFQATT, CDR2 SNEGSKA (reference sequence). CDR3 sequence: CSARVAGNSNQPQHF. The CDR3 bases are TGCAGTGCTAGAGTCGCGGGTAATAGCAATCAGCCCCAGCATTTT.

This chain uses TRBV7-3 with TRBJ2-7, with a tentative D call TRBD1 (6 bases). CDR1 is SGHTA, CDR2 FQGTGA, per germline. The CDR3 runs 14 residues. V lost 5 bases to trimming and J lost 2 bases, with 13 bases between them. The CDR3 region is CASSPTQGTYEQYF. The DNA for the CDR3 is TGTGCCAGCAGCCCAACACAGGGAACCTACGAGCAGTACTTC.

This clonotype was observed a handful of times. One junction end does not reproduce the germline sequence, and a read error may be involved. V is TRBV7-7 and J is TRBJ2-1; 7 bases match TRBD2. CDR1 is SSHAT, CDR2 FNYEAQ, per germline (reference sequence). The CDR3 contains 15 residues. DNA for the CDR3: TGTGCTAGCAGCTTGAGACTAGCTTCCTACAATGAGCAGTTCTTC. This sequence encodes CASSLRLASYNEQFF.

This chain's CDR3 is CSVEGRGGNTIYF. In DNA form, the CDR3 reads TGCAGCGTTGAAGGCAGGGGGGGAAACACCATATATTTT. This chain connects TRBV29-1 to TRBJ1-3; 7 bases agree with TRBD1. This CDR3 has 13 residues. Trimming took 1 base from V and 4 from J; bases not matched to a gene: 1. Germline V gives CDR1 SQVTM, CDR2 ANQGSEA.

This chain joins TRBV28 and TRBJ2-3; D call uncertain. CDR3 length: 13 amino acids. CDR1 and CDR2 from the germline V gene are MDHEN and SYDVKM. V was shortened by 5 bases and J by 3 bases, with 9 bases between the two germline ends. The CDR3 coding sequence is TGTGCCAGCAGTACCCCTCAGACAGATACGCAGTATTTT. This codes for CASSTPQTDTQYF.

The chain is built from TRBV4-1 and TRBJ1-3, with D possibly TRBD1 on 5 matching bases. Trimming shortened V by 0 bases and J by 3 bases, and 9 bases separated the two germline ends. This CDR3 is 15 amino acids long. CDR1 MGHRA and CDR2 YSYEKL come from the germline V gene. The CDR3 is CASSQDGAHGNTIYF. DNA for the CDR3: TGCGCCAGCAGCCAAGATGGGGCCCATGGAAACACCATATATTTT.

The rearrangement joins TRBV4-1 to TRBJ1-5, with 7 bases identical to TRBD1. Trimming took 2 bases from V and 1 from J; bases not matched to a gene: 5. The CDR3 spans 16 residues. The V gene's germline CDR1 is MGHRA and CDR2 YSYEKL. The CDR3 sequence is CASSQLTGQSNQPQHF. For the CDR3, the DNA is TGCGCCAGCAGCCAACTCACGGGACAGAGCAATCAGCCCCAGCATTTT.

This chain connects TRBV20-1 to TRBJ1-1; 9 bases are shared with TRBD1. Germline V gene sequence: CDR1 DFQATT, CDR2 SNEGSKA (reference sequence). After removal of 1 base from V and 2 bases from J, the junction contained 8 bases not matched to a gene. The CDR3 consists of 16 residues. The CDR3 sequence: CSARVHGTGQNTEAFF. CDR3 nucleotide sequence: TGCAGTGCTAGAGTTCATGGGACAGGGCAAAACACTGAAGCTTTCTTT.

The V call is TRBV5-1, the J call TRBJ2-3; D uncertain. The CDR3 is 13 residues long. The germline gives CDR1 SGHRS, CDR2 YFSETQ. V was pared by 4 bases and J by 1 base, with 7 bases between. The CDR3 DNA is TGCGCCAGCAGCGCGACTGGCACAGATACGCAGTATTTT. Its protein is CASSATGTDTQYF.

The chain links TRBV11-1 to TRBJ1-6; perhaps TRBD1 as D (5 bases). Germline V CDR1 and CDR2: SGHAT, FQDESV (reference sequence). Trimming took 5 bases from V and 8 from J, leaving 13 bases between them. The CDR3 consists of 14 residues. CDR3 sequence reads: CASSRVGGDSPLHF. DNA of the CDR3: TGTGCCAGCAGCCGTGTTGGGGGGGATTCACCCCTCCACTTT. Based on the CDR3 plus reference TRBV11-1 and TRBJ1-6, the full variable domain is EAEVAQSPRYKITEKSQAVAFWCDPISGHATLYWYRQILGQGPELLVQFQDESVVDDSQLPKDRFSAERLKGVDSTLKIQPAELGDSAMYLCASSRVGGDSPLHFGNGTRLTVT.

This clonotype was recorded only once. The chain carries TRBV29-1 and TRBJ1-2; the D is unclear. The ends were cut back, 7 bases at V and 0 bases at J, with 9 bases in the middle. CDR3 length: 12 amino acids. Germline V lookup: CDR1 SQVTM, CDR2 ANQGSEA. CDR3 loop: CSADETNYGYTF. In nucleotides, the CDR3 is TGCAGCGCGGACGAGACTAACTATGGCTACACCTTC.

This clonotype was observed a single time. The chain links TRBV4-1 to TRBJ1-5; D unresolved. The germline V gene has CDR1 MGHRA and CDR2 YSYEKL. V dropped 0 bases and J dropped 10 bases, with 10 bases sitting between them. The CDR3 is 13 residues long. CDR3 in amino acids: CASSQDGQAPQHF. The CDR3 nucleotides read TGCGCCAGCAGCCAAGATGGGCAGGCACCCCAGCATTTT.

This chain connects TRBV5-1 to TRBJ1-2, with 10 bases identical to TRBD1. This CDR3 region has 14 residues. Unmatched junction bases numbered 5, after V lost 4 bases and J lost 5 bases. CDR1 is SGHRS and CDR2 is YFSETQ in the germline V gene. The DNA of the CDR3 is TGCGCCAGCAGCAGAGACAGGGGGCGGTATGGCTACACCTTC. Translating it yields CASSRDRGRYGYTF.

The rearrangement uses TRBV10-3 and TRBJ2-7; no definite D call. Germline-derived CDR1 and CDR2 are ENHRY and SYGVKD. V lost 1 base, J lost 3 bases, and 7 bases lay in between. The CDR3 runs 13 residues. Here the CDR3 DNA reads TGTGCCATCAGTGAGTTAGGGAACTACGAGCAGTACTTC. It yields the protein CAISELGNYEQYF.

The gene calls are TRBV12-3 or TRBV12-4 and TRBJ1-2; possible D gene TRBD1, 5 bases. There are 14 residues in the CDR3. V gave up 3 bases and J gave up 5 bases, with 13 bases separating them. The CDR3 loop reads CASSFGREGYGYTF. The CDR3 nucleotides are TGTGCCAGCAGTTTCGGCAGGGAGGGGTATGGCTACACCTTC.

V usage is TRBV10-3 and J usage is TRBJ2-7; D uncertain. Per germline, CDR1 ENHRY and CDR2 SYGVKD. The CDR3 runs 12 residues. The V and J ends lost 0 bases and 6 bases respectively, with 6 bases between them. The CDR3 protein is CAISESFGEQYF. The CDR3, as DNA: TGTGCCATCAGTGAGTCCTTTGGCGAGCAGTACTTC.

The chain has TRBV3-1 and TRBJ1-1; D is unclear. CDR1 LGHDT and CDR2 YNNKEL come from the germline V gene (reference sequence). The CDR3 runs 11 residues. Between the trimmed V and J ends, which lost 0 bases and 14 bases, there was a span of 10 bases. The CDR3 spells CASSQDSGPFF. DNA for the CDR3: TGTGCCAGCAGCCAAGATTCCGGGCCCTTCTTT.

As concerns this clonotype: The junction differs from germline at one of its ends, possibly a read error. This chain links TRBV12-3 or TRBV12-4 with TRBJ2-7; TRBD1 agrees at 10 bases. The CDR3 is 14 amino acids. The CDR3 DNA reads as TGTGCCGGCAGCCGAGGGACAGGGGCCTACGAGCAGTACTTC. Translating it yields CAGSRGTGAYEQYF.

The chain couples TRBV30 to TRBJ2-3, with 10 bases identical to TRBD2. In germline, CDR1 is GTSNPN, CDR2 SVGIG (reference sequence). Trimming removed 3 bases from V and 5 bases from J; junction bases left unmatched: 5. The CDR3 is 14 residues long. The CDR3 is CAWRLAGSGDTQYF. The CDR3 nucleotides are TGTGCCTGGAGACTAGCGGGGAGTGGAGATACGCAGTATTTT. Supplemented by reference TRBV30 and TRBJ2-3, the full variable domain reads SQTIHQWPATLVQPVGSPLSLECTVEGTSNPNLYWYRQAAGRGLQLLFYSVGIGQISSEVPQNLSASRPQDRQFILSSKKLLLSDSGFYLCAWRLAGSGDTQYFGPGTRLTVL.

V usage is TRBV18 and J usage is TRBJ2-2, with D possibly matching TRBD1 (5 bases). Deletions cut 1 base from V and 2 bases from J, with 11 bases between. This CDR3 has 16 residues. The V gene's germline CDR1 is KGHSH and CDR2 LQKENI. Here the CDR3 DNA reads TGTGCCAGCTCACCACAGGACACTTCTAACACCGGGGAGCTGTTTTTT. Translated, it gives CASSPQDTSNTGELFF.

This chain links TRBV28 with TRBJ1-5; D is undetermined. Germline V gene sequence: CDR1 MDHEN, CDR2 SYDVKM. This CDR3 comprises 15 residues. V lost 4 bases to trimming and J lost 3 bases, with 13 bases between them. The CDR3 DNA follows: TGTGCCAGCAGTTCCCCTGCAGGCTCCAATCAGCCCCAGCATTTT. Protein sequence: CASSSPAGSNQPQHF.